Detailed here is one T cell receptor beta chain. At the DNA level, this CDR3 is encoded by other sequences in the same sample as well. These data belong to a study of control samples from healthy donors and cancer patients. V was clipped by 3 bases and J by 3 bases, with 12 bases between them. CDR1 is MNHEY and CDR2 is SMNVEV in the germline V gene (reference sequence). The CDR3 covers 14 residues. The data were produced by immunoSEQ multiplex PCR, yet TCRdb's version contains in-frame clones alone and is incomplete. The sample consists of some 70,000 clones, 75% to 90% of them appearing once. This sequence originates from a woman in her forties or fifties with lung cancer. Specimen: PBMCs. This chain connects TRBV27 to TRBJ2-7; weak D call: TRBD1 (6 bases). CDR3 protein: CASSLREGGYEQYF. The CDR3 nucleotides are TGTGCCAGCAGTTTGAGGGAAGGGGGCTACGAGCAGTACTTC.